This T cell receptor (beta chain) was observed in a study of cytomegalovirus exposure and HLA in healthy donors. Whole-study findings and limits: A later examination showed that TCR association rates differed by HLA locus, with DRB1 most and HLA-C fewest. Researchers reported in a later analysis that common viral pathogens appeared linked to several top clusters.

Comments on this clone: Its antigen is unidentified.

At the time of sampling, donors were nominally healthy, though unrecorded immune exposures were likely. A multiplex PCR was run with 60 Vbeta primers and 13 Jbeta primers. Using immunoSEQ multiplex PCR, the repertoire was profiled, and TCRdb retains in-frame clones only, with some absent. This repertoire shows fewer than 200,000 clones, about three quarters found once; its top ten account for over 2.5%. Sample: PBMCs. The receptor was derived from a woman under 40 in good health and CMV-seronegative.

CDR3 sequence reads: CASSPAPGDYEQYF. As DNA, the CDR3 is TGTGCCAGCTCACCAGCTCCGGGTGACTACGAGCAGTACTTC. The chain links TRBV18 to TRBJ2-5; D remains unclear. The closer fit of TRBJ2-7 to the DNA end suggests the J call may be wrong. Germline CDR1 reads KGHSH; CDR2 reads LQKENI. This CDR3 is 14 amino acids long.